The 12 T cell receptor beta chains reported below all come from one sample, sequenced in a study of blood T cell repertoires in COVID-19. Produced via immunoSEQ multiplex PCR; TCRdb's table is partial and in-frame only. Of 310,000 or so clones listed, 87% are singletons. Material for sequencing was PBMCs or T cells enriched from blood (not recorded which). Receptors were obtained from a woman younger than 35 who had recovered from COVID-19.

V usage is TRBV9 and J usage is TRBJ1-2, with TRBD1 matching 7 bases. The V and J ends lost 3 bases and 2 bases, in that order; junction bases with no gene match: 4. CDR3 length equals 14 residues. Germline values: CDR1 SGDLS, CDR2 YYNGEE. CDR3 DNA sequence: TGTGCCAGCAGCGCATCGACAGGGAACTATGGCTACACCTTC. This codes for CASSASTGNYGYTF.

The chain recombines TRBV30 with TRBJ2-3; a weak D match, TRBD1 (6 bases). The CDR3 loop spans 12 amino acids. The germline gives CDR1 GTSNPN, CDR2 SVGIG (reference sequence). Trimming took off 6 bases at V and 5 bases at J, with 12 bases between the two ends. This CDR3 reads CACDLQGDTQYF. For the CDR3, the DNA is TGTGCCTGTGATTTACAGGGAGATACGCAGTATTTT.

The J gene is TRBJ1-1, the V gene TRBV15, with 8 bases lining up with TRBD1. The germline CDR1 and CDR2 sequences are LNHNV and YYDKDF (reference sequence). The CDR3 runs 14 residues. V lost 3 bases to trimming and J lost 4 bases; unmatched junction nucleotides: 4. The CDR3 reads CATSRIDRGTEAFF. For the CDR3, the DNA is TGTGCCACCAGCAGGATTGACAGGGGCACTGAAGCTTTCTTT.

The rearrangement uses TRBV2 and TRBJ2-7, with D hard to call. The CDR3 runs to 11 residues. CDR1 and CDR2 from the germline V gene are SNHLY and FYNNEI. V gave up 6 bases and J gave up 3 bases, with 6 bases separating them. The DNA for the CDR3 is TGTGCCAGCAGCCAAAACTACGAGCAGTACTTC. Its translation: CASSQNYEQYF. Full variable domain (rest looked up from reference TRBV2 and TRBJ2-7): EPEVTQTPSHQVTQMGQEVILRCVPISNHLYFYWYRQILGQKVEFLVSFYNNEISEKSEIFDDQFSVERPDGSNFTLKIRSTKLEDSAMYFCASSQNYEQYFGPGTRLTVT.

This chain joins TRBV5-5 and TRBJ1-2, with 7 bases fitting TRBD1. Germline lookup yields CDR1 SGHKS and CDR2 YYEKEE (reference sequence). This CDR3 has 15 residues. The junction had 9 bases not matched to a gene; V was cut back by 3 bases and J by 4 bases. DNA for the CDR3: TGTGCCAGCAGCTCTTCAGCGACAGGGCGCTATGGCTACACCTTC. Translating it yields CASSSSATGRYGYTF.

V usage is TRBV18 and J usage is TRBJ1-6; the match to TRBD1 covers 9 bases. The CDR3 extends over 15 amino acids. The germline V gene has CDR1 KGHSH and CDR2 LQKENI. Trimming cost V 5 bases and J 7 bases; bases outside gene matches: 6. The CDR3 sequence is CASSIMGTGNSPLHF. Written as DNA, the CDR3 is TGTGCCAGCTCAATTATGGGGACAGGGAATTCACCCCTCCACTTT.

CDR3 sequence reads: CASSPTGLLGTPLHF. The CDR3 bases are TGTGCCAGCTCACCAACAGGGCTTCTGGGCACACCCCTCCACTTT. The chain links TRBV18 to TRBJ1-6; tentative D call: TRBD1 (6 bases). With 2 bases removed from V and 11 bases from J, the gap between germline ends came to 16 bases. CDR3 length: 15 residues. Germline-derived CDR1 and CDR2 are KGHSH and LQKENI.

The V and J genes are TRBV7-2 and TRBJ2-7, with D tentatively TRBD2 (5 bases). The germline V and J ends were trimmed by 4 bases and 6 bases, with 16 bases remaining between them. Germline values: CDR1 SGHTA, CDR2 FQGNSA. There are 14 residues in the CDR3. This CDR3 is CASSSRTGVSEQYF. CDR3 nucleotide sequence: TGTGCCAGCAGCTCAAGGACTGGGGTTAGCGAGCAGTACTTC.

V usage is TRBV7-9 and J usage is TRBJ1-5, with D uncertain. The CDR3 has 13 amino acids. Looked up from germline, CDR1 is SEHNR and CDR2 is FQNEAQ (reference sequence). Trimming took 3 bases from V and 4 from J, leaving 7 bases between them. The CDR3 DNA is TGTGCCAGCAGCTTTGAGGGAAATCAGCCCCAGCATTTT. Translating it yields CASSFEGNQPQHF.

The chain carries TRBV19 and TRBJ2-1; possible D gene TRBD2, 6 bases. Trimming removed 5 bases from V and 0 bases from J, with 14 bases in between. The CDR3 runs 16 residues. Germline V CDR1 and CDR2: LNHDA, SQIVND (reference sequence). The CDR3 region has the DNA TGTGCCAGTAGTTCGACTAGACTCCCCTCCTACAATGAGCAGTTCTTC. Translating it yields CASSSTRLPSYNEQFF.

The chain recombines TRBV28 with TRBJ2-1, with 11 bases fitting TRBD2. Germline CDR1 reads MDHEN; CDR2 reads SYDVKM. Trimming cost V 4 bases and J 2 bases; bases outside gene matches: 7. The length of the CDR3 is 17 residues. For the CDR3, the DNA is TGTGCCAGCAGTTGTTGTAGCGGGAGGGATACCTACAATGAGCAGTTCTTC. Encoded protein: CASSCCSGRDTYNEQFF.

The chain links TRBV4-2 to TRBJ1-6; no clear D gene. Trimming shortened V by 0 bases and J by 7 bases, and 7 bases separated the two germline ends. The germline V gene has CDR1 LGHNA and CDR2 YNFKEQ. CDR3 length: 14 amino acids. The CDR3 DNA is TGTGCCAGCAGCCAAGATCTCGCGAATTCACCCCTCCACTTT. Protein product: CASSQDLANSPLHF.